A single sample is the source of the 29 T cell receptor beta chains below, sequenced in a study. TCRdb itself ran the 5' RACE reads through MiXCR, one entry per CDR3 protein. This table has about 40,000 distinct CDR3 sequences, approximately 30% appearing once. Sequencing was carried out using tumor-infiltrating memory CD4+ T cells sorted from the breast tumor. Subset defined: memory CD4+ T cells, CD4+CD45RO+CD25-. The receptors originated from a female donor with breast cancer.

V and J are TRBV28 and TRBJ1-2; TRBD1 is a possible D gene (5 bases). Per the germline V gene, CDR1 is MDHEN and CDR2 is SYDVKM. CDR3 size: 13 residues. Trimming took off 4 bases at V and 4 bases at J, with 10 bases between the two ends. CDR3 protein: CASSSQGFYGYTF. CDR3 DNA sequence: TGTGCCAGCAGTTCCCAGGGCTTCTATGGCTACACCTTC.

The chain carries TRBV28 and TRBJ2-7, with a possible D match to TRBD1 (6 bases). In germline, CDR1 is MDHEN, CDR2 SYDVKM. The CDR3 length is 12 residues. The V and J ends lost 11 bases and 7 bases respectively, with 18 bases between them. The CDR3 here is CAAGQGSREQYF. In nucleotides, the CDR3 is TGTGCCGCCGGGCAGGGGAGTAGGGAGCAGTACTTC.

This clonotype was counted ten times or more. The rearrangement joins TRBV4-1 to TRBJ2-7; the match to TRBD1 covers 10 bases. J gave up 3 bases and V 1 base, and 3 bases lay outside the gene matches. This CDR3 comprises 15 residues. Per germline, CDR1 MGHRA and CDR2 YSYEKL. CDR3 residues: CASSQVGTGDYEQYF. The CDR3 nucleotides read TGCGCCAGCAGCCAAGTCGGGACAGGGGACTACGAGCAGTACTTC.

On this clonotype: The junction departs from the called germline gene at one end, perhaps through a read error. The chain joins TRBV15 to TRBJ2-1, with D maybe TRBD2 (5 bases). The CDR3 is made up of 14 amino acids. The germline CDR1 and CDR2 sequences are LNHNV and YYDKDF (reference sequence). The CDR3 loop reads CATSGDMASSEQFF. For the CDR3, the DNA is TGTGCCACCAGCGGAGATATGGCTAGCAGTGAGCAGTTCTTC. The whole variable domain, remainder taken from reference TRBV15 and TRBJ2-1, is DAMVIQNPRYQVTQFGKPVTLSCSQTLNHNVMYWYQQKSSQAPKLLFHYYDKDFNNEADTPDNFQSRRPNTSFCFLDIRSPGLGDTAMYLCATSGDMASSEQFFGPGTRLTVL.

This chain connects TRBV9 to TRBJ2-7; D tentatively fits TRBD1 or TRBD2 (5 bases each). The germline CDR1 and CDR2 sequences are SGDLS and YYNGEE. With 3 bases removed from V and 6 bases from J, the gap between germline ends came to 19 bases. The CDR3 loop spans 15 amino acids. In nucleotides, the CDR3 is TGTGCCAGCAGCGCATCCGGGACGGAGGCCTTCGAGCAGTACTTC. Protein product: CASSASGTEAFEQYF. The full variable domain, completed using reference TRBV9 and TRBJ2-7, is DSGVTQTPKHLITATGQRVTLRCSPRSGDLSVYWYQQSLDQGLQFLIQYYNGEERAKGNILERFSAQQFPDLHSELNLSSLELGDSALYFCASSASGTEAFEQYFGPGTRLTVT.

A single count supports this clonotype. This may arise from a read error, as a much more abundant clone is one base away. The genes are TRBV7-3 and TRBJ2-1, with D possibly TRBD2 on 7 matching bases. V was cut by 2 bases and J by 0 bases, with 17 bases left in between. The CDR3 is made up of 18 amino acids. Germline V CDR1 and CDR2: SGHTA, FQGTGA. Here the CDR3 DNA reads TGTGCCAGCAGCTTAGTGGCGGGGGCCATGAGCTCCTACAATGAGCAGTTCTTC. It is translated as CASSLVAGAMSSYNEQFF.

This chain links TRBV9 with TRBJ2-7; 7 nucleotides align to TRBD2. V gave up 2 bases and J gave up 0 bases; unmatched junction bases: 5. The CDR3 spans 15 residues. CDR1 SGDLS and CDR2 YYNGEE come from the germline V gene. The CDR3 loop reads CASSVGTTTSYEQYF. As DNA, the CDR3 is TGTGCCAGCAGCGTCGGGACTACCACCTCCTACGAGCAGTACTTC.

The chain has TRBV20-1 and TRBJ2-3; 8 bases match TRBD2. CDR1 and CDR2 (germline): DFQATT, SNEGSKA (reference sequence). The CDR3 has 14 residues. Trimming removed 6 bases from V and 3 bases from J; junction bases left unmatched: 8. In DNA form, the CDR3 reads TGCAGTGCCCCAGCGGGAGTTCGGACAGATACGCAGTATTTT. It specifies CSAPAGVRTDTQYF.

This rearrangement joins TRBV12-3 or TRBV12-4 to TRBJ2-5, with 7 bases lining up with TRBD1. This CDR3 has 16 residues. V gave up 3 bases and J gave up 2 bases; unmatched junction bases: 9. The CDR3 spells CASSFIRTGDQETQYF. Here the CDR3 DNA reads TGTGCCAGCAGTTTCATCCGTACAGGGGATCAAGAGACCCAGTACTTC.

This clonotype was counted only a few times. This rearrangement joins TRBV5-1 to TRBJ2-3; 11 nucleotides agree with TRBD2. The CDR3 is 16 residues long. Trimming took 4 bases from V and 3 from J; bases not matched to a gene: 7. CDR1 is SGHRS, CDR2 YFSETQ, per germline. CDR3 DNA: TGCGCCAGCAGCCCCGGGACTAGCGGTTATACAGATACGCAGTATTTT. Translating it yields CASSPGTSGYTDTQYF.

Comments on this clonotype: A much more abundant neighbour one base away suggests this may be a read error. The rearrangement uses TRBV5-1 and TRBJ1-2; D gene uncertain. The CDR3 sequence is 14 residues long. The ends were cut back, 0 bases at V and 7 bases at J, with 13 bases in the middle. Germline assignment: CDR1 SGHRS and CDR2 YFSETQ. The CDR3 sequence is CASSLGGAALGYTF. The CDR3 region has the DNA TGCGCCAGCAGCTTGGGCGGAGCCGCCCTTGGCTACACCTTC.

There are many counts of this clonotype. The chain joins TRBV7-2 to TRBJ2-4; 12 nucleotides align to TRBD2. This CDR3 region has 15 residues. From germline, CDR1 is SGHTA and CDR2 FQGNSA. V was pared by 5 bases and J by 11 bases, with 10 bases of the junction left unmatched. For the CDR3, the DNA is TGTGCCAGCAGCCCTACCGGGACTAGCGGGTTTCTTCAGTACTTC. Amino acids: CASSPTGTSGFLQYF.

Notes on this clonotype: A junction boundary mismatches the germline segment, possibly from a read error. The chain couples TRBV5-1 to TRBJ2-1, with D possibly TRBD1 on 5 matching bases. This CDR3 spans 14 amino acids. Germline lookup yields CDR1 SGHRS and CDR2 YFSETQ. The CDR3 bases are TGCGCCAACAGCTTGGGGCTAATGGAGAATGAGCAGTTCTTC. Protein product: CANSLGLMENEQFF.

This clonotype was recorded only once. This may be a read error, as it is one base from a much larger clone. V and J are TRBV25-1 and TRBJ2-1; 8 nucleotides match TRBD2. CDR3 length: 14 amino acids. The germline V gene has CDR1 MGHDK and CDR2 SYGVNS. The CDR3 sequence: CASYRGGSYNEQSF. CDR3 nucleotide sequence: TGTGCCAGCTATCGCGGGGGGTCCTACAATGAGCAGTCCTTC.

V is TRBV12-3 or TRBV12-4 and J is TRBJ2-7; 7 bases are shared with TRBD1. This CDR3 spans 15 amino acids. V was clipped by 6 bases and J by 1 base; unmatched bases: 9. The CDR3 DNA sequence: TGTGCCAGCAGCCCATACGGGACAGCTTCCTACGAGCAGTACTTC. It translates to CASSPYGTASYEQYF.

The CDR3 reads CASERRTSGRASTGELFF. CDR3 coding DNA: TGCGCCAGCGAACGGAGGACTAGCGGGAGGGCGAGCACCGGGGAGCTGTTTTTT. The chain has TRBV5-1 and TRBJ2-2; 15 nucleotides line up with TRBD2. This CDR3 has 18 residues. Germline CDR1 is SGHRS and CDR2 is YFSETQ. J lost 4 bases, V lost 7 bases, and 11 bases had no gene match. Based on the CDR3 plus reference TRBV5-1 and TRBJ2-2, the full variable domain is KAGVTQTPRYLIKTRGQQVTLSCSPISGHRSVSWYQQTPGQGLQFLFEYFSETQRNKGNFPGRFSGRQFSNSRSEMNVSTLELGDSALYLCASERRTSGRASTGELFFGEGSRLTVL.

This clonotype has only a few counts. The junction and the germline gene differ at one end; a read error may be behind it. The chain couples TRBV2 to TRBJ2-3; D uncertain. The length of the CDR3 is 14 residues. Germline V gene lookup returns CDR1 SNHLY and CDR2 FYNNEI. The CDR3 sequence is CASSEGPSTDTQYF. Written as DNA, the CDR3 is TGCGCCAGCAGTGAAGGACCTAGCACAGATACGCAGTATTTT.

This rearrangement joins TRBV15 to TRBJ2-5, with 8 bases fitting TRBD2. J gave up 1 base and V 1 base, and 5 bases lay outside the gene matches. Germline CDR1 reads LNHNV; CDR2 reads YYDKDF (reference sequence). The CDR3 has 16 amino acids. The CDR3 region is CATSRGASGFQETQYF. CDR3 bases: TGTGCCACCAGCAGAGGGGCTAGCGGGTTCCAAGAGACCCAGTACTTC.

Remarks on this clonotype: An end of the junction does not agree with germline; a read error may underlie this. The V and J genes are TRBV9 and TRBJ2-1; TRBD2 aligns across 11 bases. The germline CDR1 and CDR2 sequences are SGDLS and YYNGEE. The CDR3 is 15 residues long. The CDR3 reads CASSPTSGSVNKQFF. CDR3 in DNA: TGTGCCAGCAGCCCCACTAGCGGGAGTGTCAATAAGCAGTTCTTC.

DNA of the CDR3: TGCGCCAGCAGCTTAGGACGGTCTTTGGCAGATACGCAGTATTTT. The encoded protein is CASSLGRSLADTQYF. The chain joins TRBV5-1 to TRBJ2-3; D gene uncertain. Germline assignment: CDR1 SGHRS and CDR2 YFSETQ. V dropped 2 bases and J dropped 4 bases, with 14 bases sitting between them. CDR3 length: 15 amino acids.

The chain couples TRBV12-3 or TRBV12-4 to TRBJ2-2, with 9 positions matching TRBD1. The junction had 9 bases not matched to a gene; V was cut back by 6 bases and J by 4 bases. The CDR3 length is 16 residues. CDR3: CASSPGTGMGTGELFF. For the CDR3, the DNA is TGTGCCAGCAGCCCCGGGACAGGGATGGGCACCGGGGAGCTGTTTTTT.

This clonotype has a handful of counts. The chain links TRBV6-1 to TRBJ1-5, with 9 bases fitting TRBD1. The CDR3 runs to 16 residues. The J segment lost 7 bases and the V segment lost 10 bases, leaving 17 bases of the junction unmatched. Germline loops: CDR1 MNHNS, CDR2 SASEGT. This CDR3 reads CATATKQGATIQPQHF. The CDR3 DNA sequence: TGTGCCACCGCGACCAAACAGGGGGCGACGATACAGCCCCAGCATTTT.

This chain uses TRBV27 with TRBJ1-2, with D possibly being TRBD1 (6 bases). The CDR3 extends over 12 amino acids. From germline, CDR1 is MNHEY and CDR2 SMNVEV (reference sequence). Trimming took 8 bases from V and 8 from J, leaving 15 bases between them. CDR3 sequence (DNA): TGTGCCAGCCGTGGCAGGGGCGGAGGCTACACCTTC. Residues: CASRGRGGGYTF.

This clonotype was observed a few times. The chain joins TRBV5-1 to TRBJ2-3; no definite D call. This CDR3 region has 13 residues. Trimming shortened V by 1 base and J by 2 bases, and 5 bases separated the two germline ends. Germline assignment: CDR1 SGHRS and CDR2 YFSETQ. The CDR3 DNA reads as TGCGCCAGCAGCTTGCGGGCCACAGATACGCAGTATTTT. Translation: CASSLRATDTQYF.

This clonotype was seen only a few times. V gene TRBV28 combines with J gene TRBJ2-5, with TRBD2 identical over 10 bases. V trimming: 6 bases; J trimming: 1 base; junction bases outside the gene matches: 8. The CDR3 is made up of 16 amino acids. Germline V gene data show CDR1 as MDHEN and CDR2 as SYDVKM. This CDR3 reads CASSTPIAGGQETQYF. The CDR3 nucleotides are TGTGCCAGCAGCACCCCTATAGCGGGGGGCCAAGAGACCCAGTACTTC. Combining the CDR3 with reference TRBV28 and TRBJ2-5 gives the whole variable domain DVKVTQSSRYLVKRTGEKVFLECVQDMDHENMFWYRQDPGLGLRLIYFSYDVKMKEKGDIPEGYSVSREKKERFSLILESASTNQTSMYLCASSTPIAGGQETQYFGPGTRLLVL.

The table lists this clonotype with many counts. The chain combines TRBV5-1 with TRBJ2-1, with 7 bases aligning to TRBD1. Trimming took 0 bases from V and 8 from J; bases not matched to a gene: 8. This CDR3 is built from 15 residues. The germline V gene encodes CDR1 SGHRS and CDR2 YFSETQ. The CDR3 DNA reads TGCGCCAGCAGCTTGGGACAGGGCCCTATGTATGAGCAGTTCTTC. Residues: CASSLGQGPMYEQFF.

With regard to this clonotype: A single base separates this from a much larger clone, so it may be a read error. The chain carries TRBV29-1 and TRBJ2-1, with 11 nucleotides matching TRBD1. The germline V gene has CDR1 SQVTM and CDR2 ANQGSEA. The CDR3 covers 13 residues. CDR3 nucleotide sequence: TGCAGCGCAAGGGACAGGGGGTACAATAAGCAGTTCTTC. Translation gives CSARDRGYNKQFF.

This clonotype turned up a few times. The CDR3 reads CASSRRGTGNEQFF. CDR3 DNA: TGTGCCAGCAGTCGCCGAGGTACGGGGAATGAGCAGTTCTTC. The chain joins TRBV27 to TRBJ2-1, with D perhaps matching TRBD2 (5 bases). The germline gives CDR1 MNHEY, CDR2 SMNVEV (reference sequence). V lost 5 bases and J 7 bases, leaving 15 bases between the germline ends. The length of the CDR3 is 14 residues.

The V and J genes are TRBV12-3 or TRBV12-4 and TRBJ2-2; 7 bases match TRBD1. The CDR3 consists of 13 residues. Trimming cost V 6 bases and J 7 bases; bases outside gene matches: 5. The CDR3 is CASSTTGIGELFF. Written as DNA, the CDR3 is TGTGCCAGCAGCACGACAGGGATCGGGGAGCTGTTTTTT.